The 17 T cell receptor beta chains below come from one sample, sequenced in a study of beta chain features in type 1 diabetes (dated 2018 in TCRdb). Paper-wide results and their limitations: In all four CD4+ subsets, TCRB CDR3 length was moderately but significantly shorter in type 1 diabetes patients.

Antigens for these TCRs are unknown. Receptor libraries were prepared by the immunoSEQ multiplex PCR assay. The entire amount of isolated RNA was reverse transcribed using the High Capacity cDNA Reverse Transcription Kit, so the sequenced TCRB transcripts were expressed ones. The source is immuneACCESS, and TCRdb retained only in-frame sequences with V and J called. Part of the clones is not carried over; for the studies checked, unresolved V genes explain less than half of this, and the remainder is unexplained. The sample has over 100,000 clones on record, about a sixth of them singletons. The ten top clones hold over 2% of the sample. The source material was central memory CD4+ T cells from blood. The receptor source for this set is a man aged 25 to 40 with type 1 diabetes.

The CDR3 reads CSVEVVSDTQYF. The CDR3, as DNA: TGCAGCGTTGAGGTCGTTTCAGATACGCAGTATTTT. This sequence joins TRBV29-1 and TRBJ2-3; D gene ambiguous. V lost 3 bases and J lost 4, with 8 bases in between. The V gene's germline CDR1 is SQVTM and CDR2 ANQGSEA. The CDR3 consists of 12 residues.

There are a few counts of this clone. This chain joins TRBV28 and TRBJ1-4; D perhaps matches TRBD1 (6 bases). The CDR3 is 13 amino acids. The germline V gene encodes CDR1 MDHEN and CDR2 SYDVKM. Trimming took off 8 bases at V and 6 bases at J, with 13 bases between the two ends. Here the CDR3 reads CASASGTYEKLFF. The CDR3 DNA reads TGTGCCAGCGCCTCCGGGACATATGAAAAACTGTTTTTT.

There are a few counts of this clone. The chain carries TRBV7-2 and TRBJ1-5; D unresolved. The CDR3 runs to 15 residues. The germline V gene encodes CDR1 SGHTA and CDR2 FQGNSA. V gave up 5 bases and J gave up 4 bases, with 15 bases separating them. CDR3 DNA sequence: TGTGCCAGCAGCCAAGAGGCAGGAGTTAATCAGCCCCAGCATTTT. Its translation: CASSQEAGVNQPQHF.

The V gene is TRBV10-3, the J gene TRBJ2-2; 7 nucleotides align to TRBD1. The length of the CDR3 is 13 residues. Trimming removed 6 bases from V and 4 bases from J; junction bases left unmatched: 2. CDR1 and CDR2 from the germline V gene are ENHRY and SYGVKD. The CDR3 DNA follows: TGTGCCATCAGACCAGGGGGCACCGGGGAGCTGTTTTTT. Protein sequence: CAIRPGGTGELFF.

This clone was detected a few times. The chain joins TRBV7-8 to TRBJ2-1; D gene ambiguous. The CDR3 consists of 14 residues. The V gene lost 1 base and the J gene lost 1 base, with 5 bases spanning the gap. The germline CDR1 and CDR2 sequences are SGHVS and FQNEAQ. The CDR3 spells CASSLEVSYNEQFF. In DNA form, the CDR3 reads TGTGCCAGCAGCTTAGAGGTTTCCTACAATGAGCAGTTCTTC. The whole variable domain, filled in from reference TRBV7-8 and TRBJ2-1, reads GAGVSQSPRYKVAKRGQDVALRCDPISGHVSLFWYQQALGQGPEFLTYFQNEAQLDKSGLPSDRFFAERPEGSVSTLKIQRTQQEDSAVYLCASSLEVSYNEQFFGPGTRLTVL.

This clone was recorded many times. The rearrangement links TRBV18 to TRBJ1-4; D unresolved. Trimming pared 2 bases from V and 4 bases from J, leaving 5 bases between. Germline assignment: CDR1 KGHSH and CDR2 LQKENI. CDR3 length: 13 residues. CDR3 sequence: CASSPNSNEKLFF. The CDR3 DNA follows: TGTGCCAGCTCACCAAACAGTAATGAAAAACTGTTTTTT.

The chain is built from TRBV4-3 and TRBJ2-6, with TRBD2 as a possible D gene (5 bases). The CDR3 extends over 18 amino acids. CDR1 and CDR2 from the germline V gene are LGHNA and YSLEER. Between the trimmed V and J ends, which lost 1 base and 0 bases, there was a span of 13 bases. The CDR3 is CASSQVYSGSSGANVLTF. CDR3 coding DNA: TGCGCCAGCAGCCAAGTGTACAGCGGCAGCTCTGGGGCCAACGTCCTGACTTTC.

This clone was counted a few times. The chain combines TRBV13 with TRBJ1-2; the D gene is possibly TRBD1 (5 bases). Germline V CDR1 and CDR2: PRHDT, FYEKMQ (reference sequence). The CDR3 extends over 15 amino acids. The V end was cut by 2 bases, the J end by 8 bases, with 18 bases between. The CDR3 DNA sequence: TGTGCCAGCAGCTTAACGTCCGGGACTCCACGGGGCTACACCTTC. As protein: CASSLTSGTPRGYTF. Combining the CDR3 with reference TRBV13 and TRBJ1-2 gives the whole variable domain AAGVIQSPRHLIKEKRETATLKCYPIPRHDTVYWYQQGPGQDPQFLISFYEKMQSDKGSIPDRFSAQQFSDYHSELNMSSLELGDSALYFCASSLTSGTPRGYTFGSGTRLTVV.

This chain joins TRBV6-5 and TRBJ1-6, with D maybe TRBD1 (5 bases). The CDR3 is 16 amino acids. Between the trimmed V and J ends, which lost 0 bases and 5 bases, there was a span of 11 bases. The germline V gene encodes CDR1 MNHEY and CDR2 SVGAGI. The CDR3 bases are TGTGCCAGCAGTTACTCAGGGGACCGAGATAATTCACCCCTCCACTTT. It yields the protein CASSYSGDRDNSPLHF.

The CDR3: CASSPGPSVDTQYF. The CDR3 nucleotides read TGTGCCAGCAGCCCAGGCCCCAGTGTTGATACGCAGTATTTT. The chain carries TRBV9 and TRBJ2-3; D unclear. The CDR3 is made up of 14 amino acids. With 4 bases removed from V and 6 bases from J, the gap between germline ends came to 15 bases. Germline-derived CDR1 and CDR2 are SGDLS and YYNGEE.

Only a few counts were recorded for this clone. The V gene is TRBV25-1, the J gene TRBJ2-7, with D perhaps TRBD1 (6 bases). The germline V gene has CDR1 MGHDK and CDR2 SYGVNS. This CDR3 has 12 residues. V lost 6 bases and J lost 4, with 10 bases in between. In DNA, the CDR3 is TGTGCCAGCAGAGGACAGATATACGAGCAGTACTTC. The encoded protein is CASRGQIYEQYF.

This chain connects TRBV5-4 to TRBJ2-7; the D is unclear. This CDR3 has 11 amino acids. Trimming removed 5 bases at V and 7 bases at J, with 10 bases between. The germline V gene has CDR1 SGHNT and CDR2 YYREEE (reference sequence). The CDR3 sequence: CASRGMGEQYF. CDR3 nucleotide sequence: TGTGCCAGCAGGGGCATGGGGGAGCAGTACTTC.

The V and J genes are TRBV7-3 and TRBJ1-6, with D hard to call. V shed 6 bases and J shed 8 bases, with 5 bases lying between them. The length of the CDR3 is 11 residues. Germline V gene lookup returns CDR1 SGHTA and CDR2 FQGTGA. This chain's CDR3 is CASSSYSPLHF. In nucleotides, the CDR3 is TGTGCCAGCAGTTCATATTCACCCCTCCACTTT. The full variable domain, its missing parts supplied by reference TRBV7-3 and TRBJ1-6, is GAGVSQTPSNKVTEKGKYVELRCDPISGHTALYWYRQSLGQGPEFLIYFQGTGAADDSGLPNDRFFAVRPEGSVSTLKIQRTERGDSAVYLCASSSYSPLHFGNGTRLTVT.

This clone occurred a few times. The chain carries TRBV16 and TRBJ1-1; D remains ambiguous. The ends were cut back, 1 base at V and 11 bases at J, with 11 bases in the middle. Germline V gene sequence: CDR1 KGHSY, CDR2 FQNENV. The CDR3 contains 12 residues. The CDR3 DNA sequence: TGTGCCAGCAGCCAATTAGGGCGGGAGGCTTTCTTT. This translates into CASSQLGREAFF. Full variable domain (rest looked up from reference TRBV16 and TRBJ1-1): GEEVAQTPKHLVRGEGQKAKLYCAPIKGHSYVFWYQQVLKNEFKFLISFQNENVFDETGMPKERFSAKCLPNSPCSLEIQATKLEDSAVYFCASSQLGREAFFGQGTRLTVV.

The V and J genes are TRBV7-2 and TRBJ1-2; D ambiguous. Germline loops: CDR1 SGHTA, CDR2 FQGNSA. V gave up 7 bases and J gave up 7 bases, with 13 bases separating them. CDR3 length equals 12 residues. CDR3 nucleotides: TGTGCCAGCACAACCCTGAATCGTGGCTACACCTTC. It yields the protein CASTTLNRGYTF.

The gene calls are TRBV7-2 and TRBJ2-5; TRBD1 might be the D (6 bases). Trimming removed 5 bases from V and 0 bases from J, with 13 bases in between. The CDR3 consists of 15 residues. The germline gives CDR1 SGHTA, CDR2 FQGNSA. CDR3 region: CASSPETGYQETQYF. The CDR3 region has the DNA TGTGCCAGCAGCCCAGAAACAGGGTACCAAGAGACCCAGTACTTC.

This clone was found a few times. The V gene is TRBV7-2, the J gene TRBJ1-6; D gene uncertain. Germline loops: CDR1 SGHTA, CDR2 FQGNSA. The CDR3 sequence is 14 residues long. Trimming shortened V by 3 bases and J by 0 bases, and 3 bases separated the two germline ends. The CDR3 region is CASSLSSYNSPLHF. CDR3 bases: TGTGCCAGCAGCTTGAGCTCCTATAATTCACCCCTCCACTTT.